A single sample gave rise to the 16 T cell receptor beta chains below, sequenced in a study of cytomegalovirus exposure and HLA in healthy donors. PCR used 60 Vbeta primers and 13 Jbeta primers. Produced via immunoSEQ multiplex PCR; TCRdb's table is partial and in-frame only. Among 150,000 to 200,000 clones listed, around 82% were seen once. Sample: PBMCs. The origin of the receptors is a boy aged 5 to 17 in good health and CMV-seronegative.

V gene TRBV4-1 combines with J gene TRBJ1-6; D is unresolved. The CDR3 runs to 12 residues. V lost 1 base to trimming and J lost 10 bases, with 5 bases between them. Germline loops: CDR1 MGHRA, CDR2 YSYEKL. The CDR3 sequence: CASSQVLSPLHF. The CDR3 nucleotides read TGCGCCAGCAGCCAAGTTCTGTCACCCCTCCACTTT.

V usage is TRBV2 and J usage is TRBJ1-2, with 11 bases aligning to TRBD1. Germline loops: CDR1 SNHLY, CDR2 FYNNEI. Losses at the gene ends were 6 bases for V and 8 bases for J; bases not matched to a gene: 8. This CDR3 has 14 amino acids. CDR3 nucleotide sequence: TGTGCCAGCAGCCCTGGACAGGGGGCGCGGGGCTACACCTTC. This encodes CASSPGQGARGYTF.

The J gene is TRBJ2-1, the V gene TRBV5-4; 7 bases match TRBD1. Losses at the gene ends were 4 bases for V and 8 bases for J; bases not matched to a gene: 12. The CDR3 has 15 amino acids. CDR1 is SGHNT and CDR2 is YYREEE in the germline V gene (reference sequence). The CDR3 bases are TGTGCCAGCAGCCCCTCAATGACAGGGTCGCATGAGCAGTTCTTC. Translating gives CASSPSMTGSHEQFF.

V and J are TRBV11-2 and TRBJ2-1, with TRBD2 matching 7 bases. V was pared by 0 bases and J by 7 bases, with 9 bases of the junction left unmatched. CDR1 and CDR2 (germline): SGHAT, FQNNGV. The CDR3 spans 16 residues. The CDR3 loop is CASSLDAGALGNEQFF. The CDR3 coding sequence is TGTGCCAGCAGCTTAGATGCGGGAGCCCTCGGGAATGAGCAGTTCTTC. The full variable domain, rest sourced from reference TRBV11-2 and TRBJ2-1, is EAGVAQSPRYKIIEKRQSVAFWCNPISGHATLYWYQQILGQGPKLLIQFQNNGVVDDSQLPKDRFSAERLKGVDSTLKIQPAKLEDSAVYLCASSLDAGALGNEQFFGPGTRLTVL.

The chain couples TRBV30 to TRBJ1-1, with D possibly TRBD1 on 6 matching bases. V dropped 3 bases and J dropped 5 bases, with 19 bases sitting between them. The CDR3 spans 15 residues. CDR1 and CDR2 from the germline V gene are GTSNPN and SVGIG (reference sequence). CDR3 sequence (DNA): TGTGCCTGGAGCCTAAATACAGGGCTTTGGACTGAAGCTTTCTTT. Translation: CAWSLNTGLWTEAFF.

The chain uses TRBV28 and TRBJ2-7, with 8 bases identical to TRBD2. The V segment lost 6 bases and the J segment 1 base; nucleotides outside the gene matches: 8. CDR1 is MDHEN, CDR2 SYDVKM, per germline. CDR3 length: 15 residues. CDR3 sequence (DNA): TGTGCCAGCAGACGGGCGGGGGGCCCTTCCTACGAGCAGTACTTC. This translates into CASRRAGGPSYEQYF.

V gene TRBV13 combines with J gene TRBJ1-1; D not certain. CDR1 and CDR2 from the germline V gene are PRHDT and FYEKMQ (reference sequence). This CDR3 has 13 amino acids. V was trimmed by 4 bases and J by 1 base, leaving 7 bases between them. The CDR3 bases are TGTGCCAGCAGCTCGGAGACGAACACTGAAGCTTTCTTT. Translation: CASSSETNTEAFF.

This chain links TRBV7-9 with TRBJ1-1; D gene ambiguous. Between the trimmed V and J ends, which lost 4 bases and 5 bases, there was a span of 14 bases. Germline assignment: CDR1 SEHNR and CDR2 FQNEAQ (reference sequence). CDR3 size: 14 residues. CDR3 in amino acids: CASSSVPGGTEAFF. Written as DNA, the CDR3 is TGTGCCAGCAGCTCCGTCCCAGGAGGGACTGAAGCTTTCTTT. Using reference TRBV7-9 and TRBJ1-1 for the parts outside the CDR3, the full variable domain is DTGVSQNPRHKITKRGQNVTFRCDPISEHNRLYWYRQTLGQGPEFLTYFQNEAQLEKSRLLSDRFSAERPKGSFSTLEIQRTEQGDSAMYLCASSSVPGGTEAFFGQGTRLTVV.

The chain joins TRBV27 to TRBJ2-1, with D maybe TRBD2 (6 bases). Germline values: CDR1 MNHEY, CDR2 SMNVEV (reference sequence). Trimming removed 3 bases at V and 7 bases at J, with 13 bases between. CDR3 length: 14 residues. The CDR3 here is CASSLSGLDNEQFF. The CDR3 DNA sequence: TGTGCCAGCAGTTTGTCGGGACTCGATAATGAGCAGTTCTTC.

This clone occurred once. The chain links TRBV30 to TRBJ1-6; the D gene is possibly TRBD1 (6 bases). CDR1 is GTSNPN and CDR2 is SVGIG in the germline V gene (reference sequence). V lost 3 bases to trimming and J lost 7 bases, with 10 bases between them. This CDR3 is 13 amino acids long. For the CDR3, the DNA is TGTGCCTGGAGGGGGGCTGAGAATTCACCCCTCCACTTT. It specifies CAWRGAENSPLHF.

V is TRBV19 and J is TRBJ2-3; 7 bases line up with TRBD2. With 0 bases clipped from V and 2 bases from J, the junction kept 8 bases outside the gene matches. The CDR3 is made up of 17 amino acids. Germline CDR1 is LNHDA and CDR2 is SQIVND (reference sequence). As DNA, the CDR3 is TGTGCCAGTAGTATAGATCTTGGCGGGAGACCCACAGATACGCAGTATTTT. Its translation: CASSIDLGGRPTDTQYF.

This clone was observed a few times. The J gene is TRBJ1-2, the V gene TRBV12-5, with D possibly matching TRBD1 (6 bases). The CDR3 spans 16 residues. Germline V gene sequence: CDR1 LGHNT, CDR2 FRNRAP. Trimming pared 2 bases from V and 8 bases from J, leaving 21 bases between. The CDR3 region is CASGLSPQGVRGGYTF. The CDR3, as DNA: TGTGCTAGTGGTTTGTCTCCACAGGGCGTGAGAGGCGGCTACACCTTC.

The V gene is TRBV27, the J gene TRBJ2-5; D remains unclear. Trimming pared 1 base from V and 5 bases from J, leaving 8 bases between. Germline V gives CDR1 MNHEY, CDR2 SMNVEV (reference sequence). There are 13 residues in the CDR3. The CDR3 loop is CASSLWVEETQYF. As DNA, the CDR3 is TGTGCCAGCAGTTTATGGGTGGAGGAGACCCAGTACTTC.

The V call is TRBV18, the J call TRBJ1-2, with D possibly TRBD1 on 6 matching bases. Trimming removed 5 bases at V and 4 bases at J, with 14 bases between. Germline assignment: CDR1 KGHSH and CDR2 LQKENI. The CDR3 length is 14 residues. Here the CDR3 reads CASSSKTGLYGYTF. In nucleotides, the CDR3 is TGTGCCAGCTCATCAAAGACAGGCCTCTATGGCTACACCTTC.

The V call is TRBV19, the J call TRBJ2-7; D unresolved. CDR3 length equals 15 residues. Germline V CDR1 and CDR2: LNHDA, SQIVND (reference sequence). Trimming cost V 5 bases and J 0 bases, with 14 bases left between them. CDR3 loop: CASSPSHRSSYEQYF. In DNA, the CDR3 is TGTGCCAGTAGTCCTTCCCACAGAAGCTCCTACGAGCAGTACTTC.

V is TRBV27 and J is TRBJ2-1, with 10 bases aligning to TRBD2. The ends lost 6 bases at V and 3 bases at J; junction bases unmatched: 8. There are 16 residues in the CDR3. Germline values: CDR1 MNHEY, CDR2 SMNVEV (reference sequence). Here the CDR3 reads CASRPPGTSDYNEQFF. DNA for the CDR3: TGTGCCAGCAGGCCCCCCGGGACTAGCGACTACAATGAGCAGTTCTTC.